Here is one TCR beta chain with its context. The antigen it binds to is not known. Each sample's TRB amplification started from roughly 240 ng of peripheral blood genomic DNA, which corresponds to tens of thousands of genome equivalents. The cysteine opens and the phenylalanine closes a CDR3 of 12 amino acids. No DNA is recorded. According to the germline V gene, CDR1 reads ENHRY and CDR2 reads SYGVKD. The data belong to a study of T cell clusters in autoimmune cytopenias (dated by TCRdb to between 2018 and 2020). Some background on the complete study: Of the approximately 40 healthy donor controls, 22 were female, and the group had a mean age of 56 years and a median age of 59 years. The study aimed to test whether autoimmune cytopenia patients carry a disease-specific immune repertoire signature usable as a blood-based biomarker. Controls were approximately 25 age-matched healthy donors for primary cytopenia and approximately 15 age-matched CLL patients for secondary cytopenia. In autoimmune cytopenia patients, peripheral blood TRB and IGH repertoires were sequenced during active disease and over treatment follow-up, together with healthy, CLL and autoimmune hepatitis controls. Per sample, TRB sequencing gave a median depth of around 55,000 reads and a median of about 2,300 distinct TRB clonotypes. Repertoires from autoimmune hepatitis patients were compared with those of about two dozen healthy donors matched for age and sex. General findings and caveats noted by the study authors: Approximately 3-fold more exclusive TRB clusters were observed in healthy donors than in active autoimmune hepatitis patients, consistent with an autoimmunity-wide signature. The TRB repertoire shifts, including less even repertoires in secondary cytopenia and CLL, mostly reflected lymphoma bias and not autoimmunity. The cluster-lack signature was not observed for secondary cytopenia versus CLL, as the signature was apparently masked by the dominant lymphoma-associated repertoire. GLIPH suggested that primary autoimmune cytopenia patients lacked physiological T cell clusters: 45 to 55 clusters were exclusive to healthy donors versus 15 to 20 exclusive to patients. The T cell clusters were defined only in silico, and the functional role of the clusters still needed to be validated experimentally.

To amplify TRB rearrangements, a touch-down multiplex PCR protocol was run with the TRB-A and TRB-B primer pools combined in a single tube. Illumina adapters and sample indices were added to the amplicons through two consecutive PCR reactions performed with Phusion HS II polymerase. After gel purification with the NucleoSpin Gel and PCR Clean-up kit, the amplicons were quantified by Qubit and checked for quality on an Agilent 2100 Bioanalyzer. Sequencing of the libraries was done on an Illumina MiSeq with paired-end, single-indexed, 600-cycle runs. The original pipeline was this. MiXCR version 2.1.12 with the default MiXCR reference library was used to align and assemble TRB reads. A clone was defined by each unique CDR3 nucleotide sequence, and analysis was restricted to productive sequences with at least two reads. To assess repertoire diversity, an R script computed alpha-parameterized diversity profiles (alpha 0 to 5), which included the Shannon (alpha 1) and Simpson (alpha 2) indices. Combinatorial TRB VJ usage was calculated with the tcR package and was compared between cohorts by principal component analysis performed with ade4. TCRbeta CDR3s were clustered with GLIPH on cohort pairs matched by age and read depth, and cluster frequencies were compared by Wilcoxon test. TCRdb reprocessed the reads, reporting each CDR3 protein sequence once and no DNA. None of the V and J calls come from the authors' own analysis; TCRdb made them. This sample's records show several thousand distinct CDR3 sequences. The ten largest clonotypes hold approximately 38% of the sample.

This sample was shared with a second study, whose subject was T cell repertoires in aging, cancer and after chemotherapy. Per that second paper: The donors fell into six age groups ranging from 30 or younger to 70 or older, and each group had at least three individuals. TCR repertoires from healthy donor controls were recorded over periods of several months to years and showed clear clonal overlap between repeated samplings. Several million TCR reads were contained in the full dataset. Compared with age-matched healthy donors, untreated patients with either hematological or solid cancers had significantly lower TCR diversity in the blood along with higher clonality. Declining TCR diversity with age in healthy donors was mainly explained by loss of richness; in cancer patients, loss of evenness also contributed. Median generation probability increased over the chemotherapy interval in both cancer cohorts, suggesting repertoire reconstitution through rebound thymic output. The authors noted that the repertoire data do not allow conclusions about immunological memory after chemotherapy. The study profiled peripheral blood TCR beta repertoires from healthy donors and cancer patients to examine immunoaging and T cell reconstitution after chemotherapy. A cohort of 200 to 250 cancer patients (around 93 with hematological and approximately 120 with solid cancers) was assembled, and approximately 99 healthy donors were included as a reference group. Processing of the TRB sequences was carried out with MiXCR versions 2.12 and 3.0.5. The repertoire metrics were Shannon diversity, evenness, clonality (defined as one minus evenness), and alpha-parameterized diversity profiles covering alpha 0 to 5. The IGoR algorithm was used to compute generation probabilities of clones in paired pre- and post-chemotherapy samples.

The sample consisted of peripheral blood. This sequence originates from a human donor in good health. Recombination linked TRBV10-3 to TRBJ1-5. The CDR3 protein: CAISESGQPQHF.